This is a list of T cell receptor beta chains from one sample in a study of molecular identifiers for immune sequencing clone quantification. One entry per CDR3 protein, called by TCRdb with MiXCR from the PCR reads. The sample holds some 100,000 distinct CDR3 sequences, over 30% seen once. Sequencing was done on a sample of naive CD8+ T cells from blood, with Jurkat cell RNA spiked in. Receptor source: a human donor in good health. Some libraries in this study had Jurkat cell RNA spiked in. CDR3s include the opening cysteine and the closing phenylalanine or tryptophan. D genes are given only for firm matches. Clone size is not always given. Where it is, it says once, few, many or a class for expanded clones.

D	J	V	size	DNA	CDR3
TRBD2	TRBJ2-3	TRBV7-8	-	TGTGCCAGCAGCTCCCGGCAAGCGGGAGGAGGGGATACGCAGTATTTT	CASSSRQAGGGDTQYF
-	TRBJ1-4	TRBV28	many	TGTGCCAGCAGTTCCGGGTCGCCGTCAACTAATGAAAAACTGTTTTTT	CASSSGSPSTNEKLFF
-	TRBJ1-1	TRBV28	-	TGTGCCAGCAGGGTGAGCACTGAAGCTTTCTTT	CASRVSTEAFF
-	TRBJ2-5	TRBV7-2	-	TGTGCCAGCAGCTTCGGCGGGGGCCAATTGACCCAGTACTTC	CASSFGGGQLTQYF
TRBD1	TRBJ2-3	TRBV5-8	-	TGTGCCAGCAGCGCGGGGACAGGGATGACAGATACGCAGTATTTT	CASSAGTGMTDTQYF
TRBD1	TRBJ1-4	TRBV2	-	TGTGCCAGCAGTGAAAGGGGCGACAGGGGCGCCTTAGGAATTTTT	CASSERGDRGALGIF
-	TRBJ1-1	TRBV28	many	TGTGCCAGCAGTTTACACGGGCGAGAAGCTTTCTTT	CASSLHGREAFF
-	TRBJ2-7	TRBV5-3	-	TGTGCCAGCAGCGTGGACATCATCTCCTACGAGCAGTACTTC	CASSVDIISYEQYF
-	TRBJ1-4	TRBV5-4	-	TGTGCCCGCAGCTCCGGGGGCCAAAAACAGTTTTTT	CARSSGGQKQFF
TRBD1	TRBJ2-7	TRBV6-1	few	TGTGCCACGTTCCCCGGGACAGGGGTTAAGCAGTACTTC	CATFPGTGVKQYF
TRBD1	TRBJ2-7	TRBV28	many	TGTGCCAGCGGGGACAGCCCCTACGAGCAGTACTTC	CASGDSPYEQYF
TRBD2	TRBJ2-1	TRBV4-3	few	TGCGCCAGCAGCCAAGATCGCCTAGCGGGAGTTTATGAGCAGTTCTTC	CASSQDRLAGVYEQFF
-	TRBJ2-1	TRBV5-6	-	TGTGCCGGCAGCACAGGAATCATGAATGAGCAGTTCTTC	CAGSTGIMNEQFF
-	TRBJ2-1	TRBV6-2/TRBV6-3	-	TGTGCCAGCAGTTACGTTTTAGCGGAGCAGTTCTTC	CASSYVLAEQFF
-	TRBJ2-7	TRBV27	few	TGTGCCAGCAGTCTGACAGAGATTAGCTCCTACGAGCAGTACTTC	CASSLTEISSYEQYF
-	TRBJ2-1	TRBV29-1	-	TGCAGCGGCTCCTTAAGATGGAATGAGCAGTTCTTC	CSGSLRWNEQFF